This TCR beta chain was profiled in a study of shared clonotypes between healthy human individuals. Regarding the study as a whole: Enrolling few donors narrowed the genetic and exposure-history diversity that was represented.

CDR1 and CDR2 (germline): LNHDA, SQIVND (reference sequence). V was cut by 4 bases and J by 0 bases, with 9 bases left in between. The CDR3 consists of 15 residues. About this clone: Antigen specificity is unknown.

Data came from immunoSEQ multiplex PCR; TCRdb stores just in-frame clones and leaves some out. The table lists approximately 1,000,000 clones, about 80% of them singletons. The TCR comes from a man younger than 30 in good health. Some clones in this sample may be carry-over from other donors' samples. The sequencing input was memory CD4+ T cells from PBMCs. Noted subset: CD45RA-negative fraction. V and J are TRBV19 and TRBJ1-4; D not certain. This CDR3 is CASSTPSTTNEKLFF. CDR3 in DNA: TGTGCCAGTAGTACCCCCTCTACAACTAATGAAAAACTGTTTTTT.